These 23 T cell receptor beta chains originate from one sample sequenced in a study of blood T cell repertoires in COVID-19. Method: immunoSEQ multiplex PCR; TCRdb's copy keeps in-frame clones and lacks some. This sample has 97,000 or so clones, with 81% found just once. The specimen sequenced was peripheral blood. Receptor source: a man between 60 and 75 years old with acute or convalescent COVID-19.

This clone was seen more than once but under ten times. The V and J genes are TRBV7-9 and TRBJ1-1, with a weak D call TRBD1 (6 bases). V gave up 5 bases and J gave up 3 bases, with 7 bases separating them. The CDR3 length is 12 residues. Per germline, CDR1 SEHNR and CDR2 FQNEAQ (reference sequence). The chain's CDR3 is CASSRQDTEAFF. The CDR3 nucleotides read TGTGCCAGCAGCCGACAGGACACTGAAGCTTTCTTT. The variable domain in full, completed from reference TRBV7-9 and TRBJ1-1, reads DTGVSQNPRHKITKRGQNVTFRCDPISEHNRLYWYRQTLGQGPEFLTYFQNEAQLEKSRLLSDRFSAERPKGSFSTLEIQRTEQGDSAMYLCASSRQDTEAFFGQGTRLTVV.

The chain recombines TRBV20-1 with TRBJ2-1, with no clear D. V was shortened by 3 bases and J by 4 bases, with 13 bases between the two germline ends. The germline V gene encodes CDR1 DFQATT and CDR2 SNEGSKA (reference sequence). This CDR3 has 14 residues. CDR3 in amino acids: CSASAQQAYNEQFF. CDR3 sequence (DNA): TGCAGTGCTAGTGCCCAGCAAGCGTACAATGAGCAGTTCTTC.

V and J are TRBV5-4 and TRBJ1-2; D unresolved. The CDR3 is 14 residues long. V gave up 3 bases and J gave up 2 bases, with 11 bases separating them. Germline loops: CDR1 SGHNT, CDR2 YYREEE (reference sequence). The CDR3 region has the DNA TGTGCCAGCAGCTCCCCGCCGGGGAACTATGGCTACACCTTC. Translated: CASSSPPGNYGYTF.

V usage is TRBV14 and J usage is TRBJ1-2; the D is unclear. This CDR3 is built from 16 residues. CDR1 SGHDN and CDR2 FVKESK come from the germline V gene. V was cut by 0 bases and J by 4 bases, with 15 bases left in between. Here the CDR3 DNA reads TGTGCCAGCAGCCAAGACCATTATTGGAGCCCCTATGGCTACACCTTC. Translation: CASSQDHYWSPYGYTF.

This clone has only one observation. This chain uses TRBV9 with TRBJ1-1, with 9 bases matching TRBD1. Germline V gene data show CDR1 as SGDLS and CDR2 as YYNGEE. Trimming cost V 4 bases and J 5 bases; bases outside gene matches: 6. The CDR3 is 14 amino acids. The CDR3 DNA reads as TGTGCCAGCAGCTTCCGTGACAGGGGGACTGAAGCTTTCTTT. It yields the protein CASSFRDRGTEAFF.

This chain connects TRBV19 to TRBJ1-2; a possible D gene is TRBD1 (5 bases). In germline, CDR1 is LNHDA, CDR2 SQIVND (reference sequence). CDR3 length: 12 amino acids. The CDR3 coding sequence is TGTGGGTCCGGGACTGCGCGTTACGGCTACACCTTC. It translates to CGSGTARYGYTF.

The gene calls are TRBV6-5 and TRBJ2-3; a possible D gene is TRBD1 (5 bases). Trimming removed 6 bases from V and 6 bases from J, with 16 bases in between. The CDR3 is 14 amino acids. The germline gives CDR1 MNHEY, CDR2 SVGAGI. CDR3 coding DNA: TGTGCCAGCAGCCCCAGGGTTATGACGGATACGCAGTATTTT. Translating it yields CASSPRVMTDTQYF.

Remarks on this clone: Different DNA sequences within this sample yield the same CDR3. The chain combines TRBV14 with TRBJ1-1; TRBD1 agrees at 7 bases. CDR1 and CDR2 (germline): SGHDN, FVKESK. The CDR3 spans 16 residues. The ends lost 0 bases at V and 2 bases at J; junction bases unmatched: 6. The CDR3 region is CASSQDLGTANTEAFF. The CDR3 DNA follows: TGTGCCAGCAGCCAAGATTTAGGGACAGCAAACACTGAAGCTTTCTTT.

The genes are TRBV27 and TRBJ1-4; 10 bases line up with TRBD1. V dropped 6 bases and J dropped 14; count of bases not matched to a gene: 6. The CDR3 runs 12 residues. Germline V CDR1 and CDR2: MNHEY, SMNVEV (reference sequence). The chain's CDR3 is CASSPGQGNLFF. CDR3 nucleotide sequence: TGTGCCAGCAGCCCGGGACAGGGGAATCTGTTTTTT. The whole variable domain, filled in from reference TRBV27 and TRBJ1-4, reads EAQVTQNPRYLITVTGKKLTVTCSQNMNHEYMSWYRQDPGLGLRQIYYSMNVEVTDKGDVPEGYKVSRKEKRNFPLILESPSPNQTSLYFCASSPGQGNLFFGSGTQLSVL.

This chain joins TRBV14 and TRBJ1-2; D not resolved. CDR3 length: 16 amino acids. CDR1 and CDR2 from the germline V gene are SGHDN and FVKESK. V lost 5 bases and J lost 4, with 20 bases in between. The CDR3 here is CASSEGGLLPSYGYTF. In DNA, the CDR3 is TGTGCCAGCAGCGAGGGCGGCCTACTGCCCTCCTATGGCTACACCTTC.

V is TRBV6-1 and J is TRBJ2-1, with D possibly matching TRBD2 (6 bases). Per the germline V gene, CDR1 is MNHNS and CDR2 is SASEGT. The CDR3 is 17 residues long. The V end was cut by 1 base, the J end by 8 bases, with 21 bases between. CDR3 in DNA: TGTGCCAGCAGTGAAGGAGGGACTTCGGGCTTTATGGATGAGCAGTTCTTC. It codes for CASSEGGTSGFMDEQFF.

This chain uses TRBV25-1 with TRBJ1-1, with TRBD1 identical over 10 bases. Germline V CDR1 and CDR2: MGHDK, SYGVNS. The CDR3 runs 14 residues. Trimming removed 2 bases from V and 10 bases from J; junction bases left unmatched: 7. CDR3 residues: CASSEPQDRGGAFF. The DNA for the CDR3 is TGTGCCAGCAGTGAACCTCAGGACAGGGGGGGAGCTTTCTTT.

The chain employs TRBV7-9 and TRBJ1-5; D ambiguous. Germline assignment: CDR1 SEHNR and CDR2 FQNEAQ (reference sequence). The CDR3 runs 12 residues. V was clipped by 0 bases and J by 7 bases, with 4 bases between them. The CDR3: CASSLAGQPQHF. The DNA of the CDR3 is TGTGCCAGCAGCTTAGCGGGCCAGCCCCAGCATTTT.

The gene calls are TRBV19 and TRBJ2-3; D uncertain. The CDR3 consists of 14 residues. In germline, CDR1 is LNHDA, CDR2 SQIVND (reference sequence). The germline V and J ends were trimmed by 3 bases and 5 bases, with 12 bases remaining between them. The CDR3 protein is CASSIWNAVDTQYF. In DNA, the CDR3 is TGTGCCAGTAGTATCTGGAATGCGGTAGATACGCAGTATTTT.

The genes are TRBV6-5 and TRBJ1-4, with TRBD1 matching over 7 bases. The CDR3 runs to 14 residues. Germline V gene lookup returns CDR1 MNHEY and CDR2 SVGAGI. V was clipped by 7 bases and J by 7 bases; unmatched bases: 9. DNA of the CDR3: TGTGCCAGCAAGCAGACAGGGCCAGTTGAAAAACTGTTTTTT. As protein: CASKQTGPVEKLFF.

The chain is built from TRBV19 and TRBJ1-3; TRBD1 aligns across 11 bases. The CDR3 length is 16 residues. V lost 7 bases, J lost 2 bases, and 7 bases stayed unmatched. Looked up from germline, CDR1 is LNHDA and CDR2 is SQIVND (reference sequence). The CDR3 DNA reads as TGTGCCAGTATCCCCCTGGGACAGGGGGCTGGAAACACCATATATTTT. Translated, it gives CASIPLGQGAGNTIYF.

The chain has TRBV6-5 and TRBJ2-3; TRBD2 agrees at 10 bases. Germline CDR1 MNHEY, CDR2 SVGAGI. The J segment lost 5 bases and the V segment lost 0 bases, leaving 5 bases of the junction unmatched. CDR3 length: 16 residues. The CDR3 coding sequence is TGTGCCAGCAGTTACTCGAGCGGGAGGGGAGGAGATACGCAGTATTTT. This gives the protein CASSYSSGRGGDTQYF.

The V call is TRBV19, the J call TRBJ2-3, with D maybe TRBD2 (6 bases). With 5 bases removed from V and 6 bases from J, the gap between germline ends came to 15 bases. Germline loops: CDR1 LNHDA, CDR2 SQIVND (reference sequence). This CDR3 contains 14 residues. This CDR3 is CASSRLARGDTQYF. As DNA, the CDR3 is TGTGCCAGTAGTCGTTTAGCGCGGGGCGATACGCAGTATTTT.

The CDR3 reads CASSPLAGLEETQYF. The CDR3 DNA follows: TGCGCCAGCAGCCCCCTAGCGGGTCTAGAAGAGACCCAGTACTTC. The rearrangement links TRBV5-1 to TRBJ2-5; 8 bases match TRBD2. The CDR3 spans 15 residues. Trimming cost V 4 bases and J 3 bases; bases outside gene matches: 8. Germline lookup yields CDR1 SGHRS and CDR2 YFSETQ. Full variable domain (rest looked up from reference TRBV5-1 and TRBJ2-5): KAGVTQTPRYLIKTRGQQVTLSCSPISGHRSVSWYQQTPGQGLQFLFEYFSETQRNKGNFPGRFSGRQFSNSRSEMNVSTLELGDSALYLCASSPLAGLEETQYFGPGTRLLVL.

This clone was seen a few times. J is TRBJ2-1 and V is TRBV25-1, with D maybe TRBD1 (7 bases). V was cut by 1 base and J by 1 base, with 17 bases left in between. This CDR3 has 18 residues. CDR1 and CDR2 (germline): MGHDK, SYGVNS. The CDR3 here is CASSELGGGSNSYNEQFF. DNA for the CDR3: TGTGCCAGCAGTGAATTAGGAGGGGGCTCGAATTCCTACAATGAGCAGTTCTTC.

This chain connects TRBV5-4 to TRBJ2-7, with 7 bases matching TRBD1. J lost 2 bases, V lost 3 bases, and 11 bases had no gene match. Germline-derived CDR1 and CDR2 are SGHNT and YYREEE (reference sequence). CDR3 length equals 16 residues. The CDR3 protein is CASSSPGQRSTYEQYF. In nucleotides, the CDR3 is TGTGCCAGCAGCTCTCCGGGACAGCGATCAACCTACGAGCAGTACTTC. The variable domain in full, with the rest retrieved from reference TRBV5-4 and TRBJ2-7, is ETGVTQSPTHLIKTRGQQVTLRCSSQSGHNTVSWYQQALGQGPQFIFQYYREEENGRGNFPPRFSGLQFPNYSSELNVNALELDDSALYLCASSSPGQRSTYEQYFGPGTRLTVT.

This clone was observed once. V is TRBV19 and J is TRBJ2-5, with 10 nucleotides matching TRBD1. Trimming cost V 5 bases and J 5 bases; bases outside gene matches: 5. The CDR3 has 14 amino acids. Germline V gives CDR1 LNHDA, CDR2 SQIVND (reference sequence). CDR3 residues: CASSAGTGVETQYF. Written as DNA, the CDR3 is TGTGCCAGTAGTGCAGGGACAGGGGTGGAGACCCAGTACTTC.

The CDR3 reads CASSDRGFNQPQHF. DNA for the CDR3: TGTGCCAGCAGTGACAGGGGATTTAATCAGCCCCAGCATTTT. The rearrangement uses TRBV2 and TRBJ1-5; TRBD1 might be the D (6 bases). Germline V gene data show CDR1 as SNHLY and CDR2 as FYNNEI. Trimming shortened V by 3 bases and J by 4 bases, and 10 bases separated the two germline ends. This CDR3 region has 14 residues.